This T cell receptor (beta chain) derives from a study of cytomegalovirus exposure and HLA in healthy donors. Findings and caveats of the study: Listed as cytomegalovirus-associated were roughly 180 TCR beta chains. Sequencing artifact likely explains a cluster of highly shared sequence variants.

The CDR3 sequence is 15 residues long. Trimming took 2 bases from V and 3 from J; bases not matched to a gene: 4. The germline CDR1 and CDR2 sequences are MGHRA and YSYEKL. As regards this clone: Its antigen is still unknown.

This PCR relied on a set of 60 Vbeta primers and 13 Jbeta primers. Measured with immunoSEQ multiplex PCR; TCRdb has only the in-frame clones, and not every one. The sample includes 100,000 or so clones, just over 65% seen only once; the top ten take around 2.3%. The receptor was isolated from a man aged 25-45 years in good health and CMV-seronegative. Sequenced input: PBMCs. V is TRBV4-1 and J is TRBJ2-1; TRBD2 agrees at 7 bases. The CDR3 DNA reads as TGCGCCAGCAGCCAAAGAAGCGGGGTCTACAATGAGCAGTTCTTC. It is translated as CASSQRSGVYNEQFF.